Below, 16 T cell receptor beta chains from the same sample are listed, as sequenced in a study of blood T cell repertoires in COVID-19. Using immunoSEQ multiplex PCR, the repertoire was profiled, and TCRdb retains in-frame clones only, with some absent. The sample shows roughly 330,000 clones, approximately 88% of them seen only once. Sample: peripheral blood. The receptors stem from a man younger than 40 with COVID-19, enrolled during active disease.

A few counts support this clone. This chain connects TRBV7-2 to TRBJ1-5; TRBD1 might be the D (6 bases). This CDR3 is 12 amino acids long. Germline CDR1 reads SGHTA; CDR2 reads FQGNSA. V was shortened by 5 bases and J by 15 bases, with 17 bases between the two germline ends. As DNA, the CDR3 is TGTGCCAGCAGCCGAAACAGGGATGGGTTGCATTTT. Residues: CASSRNRDGLHF.

This clone was observed a handful of times. As DNA, the CDR3 is TGCGCCAGCAGCCAAGATCATTCGGCGGGGGGCATAGGGGAGCTGTTTTTT. This gives the protein CASSQDHSAGGIGELFF. V gene TRBV4-3 combines with J gene TRBJ2-2; TRBD2 aligns across 8 bases. CDR1 LGHNA and CDR2 YSLEER come from the germline V gene. This CDR3 has 17 amino acids. V was pared by 0 bases and J by 8 bases, with 11 bases of the junction left unmatched.

The chain combines TRBV2 with TRBJ2-2; tentatively, D is TRBD2 (5 bases). V lost 9 bases, J lost 3 bases, and 14 bases lay in between. The germline V gene encodes CDR1 SNHLY and CDR2 FYNNEI. The CDR3 totals 14 residues. DNA for the CDR3: TGTGCCAGAGAACTAGAGGAGGACACCGGGGAGCTGTTTTTT. Its translation: CARELEEDTGELFF.

Notes on this clone: Mismatch with germline at one junction end may stem from a read error. The chain couples TRBV23-1 to TRBJ1-2; 7 bases align to TRBD1. TRBV23-1 is marked as an open reading frame, function uncertain. There are 18 residues in the CDR3. CDR3 in amino acids: CASSKSRGPDRLNYGYTF. CDR3 in DNA: TGCGCCAGCAGTAAATCCAGGGGTCCGGACAGGCTTAACTATGGCTACACCTTC.

The chain has TRBV4-3 and TRBJ2-3; D might be TRBD2 (6 bases). Per germline, CDR1 LGHNA and CDR2 YSLEER. CDR3 length: 15 residues. V lost 4 bases and J lost 4, with 15 bases in between. The CDR3 is CASSRIGGRADTQYF. In DNA form, the CDR3 reads TGCGCCAGCAGCCGAATCGGGGGTCGGGCAGATACGCAGTATTTT.

The chain links TRBV5-1 to TRBJ2-7; TRBD1 matches 8 bases. The CDR3 extends over 14 amino acids. The trim removed 3 bases at V and 5 bases at J, leaving 7 bases unmatched. CDR1 is SGHRS, CDR2 YFSETQ, per germline. CDR3 sequence (DNA): TGCGCCAGCAGCTGCCCGGACAGGGCAGACGAGCAGTACTTC. Protein: CASSCPDRADEQYF.

This chain joins TRBV5-4 and TRBJ2-1; D is unresolved. The CDR3 loop spans 12 amino acids. V lost 1 base to trimming and J lost 6 bases, with 5 bases between them. Germline CDR1 SGHNT, CDR2 YYREEE (reference sequence). In nucleotides, the CDR3 is TGTGCCAGCAGCTTGTACAGCAATGAGCAGTTCTTC. This codes for CASSLYSNEQFF.

This clone was seen a single time. V and J are TRBV7-2 and TRBJ1-2; TRBD1 might be the D (6 bases). The germline gives CDR1 SGHTA, CDR2 FQGNSA. This CDR3 spans 14 amino acids. V lost 3 bases and J lost 8, with 16 bases in between. In DNA form, the CDR3 reads TGTGCCAGCAGCTTCTTACAGGGAGATGGGGGCTACACCTTC. Translation gives CASSFLQGDGGYTF.

The J gene is TRBJ1-2, the V gene TRBV5-6; 8 bases are a match to TRBD1. The junction had 3 bases not matched to a gene; V was cut back by 0 bases and J by 5 bases. The CDR3 length is 14 residues. The germline CDR1 and CDR2 sequences are SGHDT and YYEEEE. In DNA form, the CDR3 reads TGTGCCAGCAGCTTGGAAGACAGGGGATATGGCTACACCTTC. Its translation: CASSLEDRGYGYTF.

The chain carries TRBV5-1 and TRBJ1-1, with no clear D. The V gene's germline CDR1 is SGHRS and CDR2 YFSETQ. The ends were cut back, 2 bases at V and 5 bases at J, with 16 bases in the middle. The CDR3 spans 15 residues. The CDR3 region has the DNA TGCGCCAGCAGCTTATATCGCGGTAGAAGGACTGAAGCTTTCTTT. It specifies CASSLYRGRRTEAFF.

The chain couples TRBV28 to TRBJ2-1; no definite D call. CDR1 and CDR2 from the germline V gene are MDHEN and SYDVKM. This CDR3 is 13 amino acids long. Trimming left V 5 bases short and J 14 bases short, with 19 bases between. The CDR3 coding sequence is TGTGCCAGCAGTCCCCCCTTCGTAAATCGGGAGTTCTTC. This encodes CASSPPFVNREFF.

The chain is built from TRBV19 and TRBJ2-2, with 10 bases that match TRBD2. CDR3 length equals 16 residues. V was clipped by 7 bases and J by 0 bases; unmatched bases: 5. Per the germline V gene, CDR1 is LNHDA and CDR2 is SQIVND (reference sequence). CDR3 protein: CASKASGRANTGELFF. CDR3 coding DNA: TGTGCCAGTAAAGCTAGCGGGAGAGCGAACACCGGGGAGCTGTTTTTT.

The chain couples TRBV18 to TRBJ1-2; 7 bases map to TRBD1. This CDR3 has 14 amino acids. CDR1 is KGHSH and CDR2 is LQKENI in the germline V gene. V trimming: 5 bases; J trimming: 6 bases; junction bases outside the gene matches: 9. The CDR3, as DNA: TGTGCCAGCTCAGAAGAGACAGGGCAGGATGGCTACACCTTC. Residues: CASSEETGQDGYTF.

The rearrangement links TRBV28 to TRBJ1-1, with D perhaps matching TRBD1 (5 bases). Germline CDR1 and CDR2: MDHEN and SYDVKM. V gave up 5 bases and J gave up 1 base, with 14 bases separating them. The CDR3 is 15 amino acids. CDR3 in amino acids: CASSPPLGQNTEAFF. The CDR3 region has the DNA TGTGCCAGCAGTCCTCCGTTGGGGCAGAACACTGAAGCTTTCTTT. Based on the CDR3 plus reference TRBV28 and TRBJ1-1, the full variable domain is DVKVTQSSRYLVKRTGEKVFLECVQDMDHENMFWYRQDPGLGLRLIYFSYDVKMKEKGDIPEGYSVSREKKERFSLILESASTNQTSMYLCASSPPLGQNTEAFFGQGTRLTVV.

The rearrangement uses TRBV5-1 and TRBJ2-2; D is perhaps TRBD2 (6 bases). This CDR3 comprises 15 residues. CDR1 is SGHRS and CDR2 is YFSETQ in the germline V gene. Trimming took off 4 bases at V and 5 bases at J, with 15 bases between the two ends. CDR3 bases: TGCGCCAGCAGCGGCGGGGCAGGACAAACCGGGGAGCTGTTTTTT. It encodes CASSGGAGQTGELFF.

The J gene is TRBJ2-2, the V gene TRBV9; TRBD1 aligns across 7 bases. Germline CDR1 SGDLS, CDR2 YYNGEE. With V trimmed by 3 bases and J by 5 bases, 1 base remained unmatched. CDR3 length: 13 amino acids. For the CDR3, the DNA is TGTGCCAGCAGCGACAGGGGAACCGGGGAGCTGTTTTTT. Amino acid sequence: CASSDRGTGELFF.